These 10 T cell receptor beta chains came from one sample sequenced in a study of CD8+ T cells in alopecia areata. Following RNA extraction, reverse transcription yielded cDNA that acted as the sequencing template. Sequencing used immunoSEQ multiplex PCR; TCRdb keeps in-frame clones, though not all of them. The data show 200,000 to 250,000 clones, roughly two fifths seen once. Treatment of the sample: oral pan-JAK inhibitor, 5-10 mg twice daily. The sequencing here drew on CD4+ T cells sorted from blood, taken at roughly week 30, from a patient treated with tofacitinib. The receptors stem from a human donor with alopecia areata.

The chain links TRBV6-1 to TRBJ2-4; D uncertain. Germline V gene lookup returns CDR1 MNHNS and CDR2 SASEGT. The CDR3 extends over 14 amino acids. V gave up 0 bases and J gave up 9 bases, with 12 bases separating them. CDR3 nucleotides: TGTGCCAGCAGTGAAGCGCGGCAGCGCGGCATTCAGTACTTC. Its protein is CASSEARQRGIQYF.

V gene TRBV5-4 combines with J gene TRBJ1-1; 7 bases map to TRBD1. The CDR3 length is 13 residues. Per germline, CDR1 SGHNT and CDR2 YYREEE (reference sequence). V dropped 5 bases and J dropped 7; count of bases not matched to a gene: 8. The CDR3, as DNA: TGTGCCAGCAGTTCAGGGGGGCCAGGTGAAGCTTTCTTT. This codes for CASSSGGPGEAFF.

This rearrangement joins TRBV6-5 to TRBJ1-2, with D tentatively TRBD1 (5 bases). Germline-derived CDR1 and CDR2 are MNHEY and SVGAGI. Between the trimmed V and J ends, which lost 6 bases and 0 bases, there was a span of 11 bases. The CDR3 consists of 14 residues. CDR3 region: CASRDQGTNYGYTF. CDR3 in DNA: TGTGCCAGCAGGGACCAGGGAACTAACTATGGCTACACCTTC.

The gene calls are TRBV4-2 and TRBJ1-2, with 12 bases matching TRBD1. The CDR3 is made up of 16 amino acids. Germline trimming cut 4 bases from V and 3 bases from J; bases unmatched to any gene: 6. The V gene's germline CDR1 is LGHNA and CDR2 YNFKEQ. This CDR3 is CASSRDRGRSDYGYTF. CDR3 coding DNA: TGTGCCAGCAGCCGGGACAGGGGGCGGTCTGACTATGGCTACACCTTC.

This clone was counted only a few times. The CDR3 reads CSFRSTGDPSYEQYF. CDR3 coding DNA: TGCAGCTTTCGATCGACGGGAGACCCCTCCTACGAGCAGTACTTC. The rearrangement joins TRBV29-1 to TRBJ2-7; D may be TRBD2 (6 bases). V was shortened by 8 bases and J by 0 bases, with 20 bases between the two germline ends. This CDR3 spans 15 amino acids. Germline lookup yields CDR1 SQVTM and CDR2 ANQGSEA.

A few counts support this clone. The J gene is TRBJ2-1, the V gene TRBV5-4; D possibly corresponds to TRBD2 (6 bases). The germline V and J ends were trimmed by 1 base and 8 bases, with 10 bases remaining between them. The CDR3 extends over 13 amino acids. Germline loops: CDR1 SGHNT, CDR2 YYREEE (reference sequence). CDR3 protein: CASSLTSNDEQFF. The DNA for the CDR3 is TGTGCCAGCAGCTTGACTAGCAACGATGAGCAGTTCTTC. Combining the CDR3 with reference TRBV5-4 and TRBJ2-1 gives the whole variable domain ETGVTQSPTHLIKTRGQQVTLRCSSQSGHNTVSWYQQALGQGPQFIFQYYREEENGRGNFPPRFSGLQFPNYSSELNVNALELDDSALYLCASSLTSNDEQFFGPGTRLTVL.

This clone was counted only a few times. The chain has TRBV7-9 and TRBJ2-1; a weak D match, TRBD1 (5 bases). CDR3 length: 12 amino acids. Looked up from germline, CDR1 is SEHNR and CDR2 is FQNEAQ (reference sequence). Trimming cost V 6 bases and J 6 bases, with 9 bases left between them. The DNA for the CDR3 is TGTGCCAGCAGTCGAAGGGGCAATGAGCAGTTCTTC. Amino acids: CASSRRGNEQFF.

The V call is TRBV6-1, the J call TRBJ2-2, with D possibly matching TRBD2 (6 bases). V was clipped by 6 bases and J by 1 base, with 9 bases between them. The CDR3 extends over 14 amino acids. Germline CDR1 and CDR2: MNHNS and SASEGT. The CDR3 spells CASRFGGNTGELFF. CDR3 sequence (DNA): TGTGCCAGCAGATTCGGGGGGAACACCGGGGAGCTGTTTTTT.

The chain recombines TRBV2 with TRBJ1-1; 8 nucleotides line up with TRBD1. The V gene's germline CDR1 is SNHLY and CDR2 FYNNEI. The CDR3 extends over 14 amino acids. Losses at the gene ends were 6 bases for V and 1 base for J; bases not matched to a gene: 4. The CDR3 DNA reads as TGTGCCAGCAGGGGGACAGGTGGGAACACTGAAGCTTTCTTT. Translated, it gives CASRGTGGNTEAFF.

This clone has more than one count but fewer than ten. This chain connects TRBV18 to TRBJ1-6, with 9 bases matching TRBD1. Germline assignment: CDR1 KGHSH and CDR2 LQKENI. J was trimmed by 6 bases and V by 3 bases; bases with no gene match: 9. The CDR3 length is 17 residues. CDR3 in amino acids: CASSPAGTGRSNSPLHF. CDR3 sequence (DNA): TGTGCCAGCTCACCCGCCGGGACAGGGAGAAGTAATTCACCCCTCCACTTT.